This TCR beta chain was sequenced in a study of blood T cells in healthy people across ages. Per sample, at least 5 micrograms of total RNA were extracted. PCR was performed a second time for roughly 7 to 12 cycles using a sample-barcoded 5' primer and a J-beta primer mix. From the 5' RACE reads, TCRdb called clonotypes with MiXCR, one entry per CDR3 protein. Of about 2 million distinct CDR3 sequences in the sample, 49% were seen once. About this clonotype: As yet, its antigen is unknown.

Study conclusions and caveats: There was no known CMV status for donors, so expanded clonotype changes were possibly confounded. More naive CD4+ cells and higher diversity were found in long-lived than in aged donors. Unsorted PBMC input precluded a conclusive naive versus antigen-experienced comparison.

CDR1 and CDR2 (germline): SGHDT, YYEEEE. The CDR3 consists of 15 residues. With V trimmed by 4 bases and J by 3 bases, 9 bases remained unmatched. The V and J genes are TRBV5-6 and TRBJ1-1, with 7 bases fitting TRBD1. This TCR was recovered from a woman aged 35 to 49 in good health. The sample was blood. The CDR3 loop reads CASSKQGSGDTEAFF. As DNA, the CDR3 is TGTGCCAGCAGCAAACAGGGGTCTGGGGACACTGAAGCTTTCTTT.